A single sample is the source of the 23 T cell receptor beta chains below, sequenced in a study of CD8 T cells in Susac syndrome. With random hexamers, 0.5 to 1 ug RNA was reverse transcribed. TCRdb re-analysed the immunoSEQ multiplex PCR reads in MiXCR, keeping a single row per CDR3 protein. The sample carries 27,000 or so distinct CDR3 sequences, 94% recorded once. The specimen sequenced was CD8+ T cells from PBMCs. These receptors were taken from a human donor in good health.

This clonotype is a singleton in its sample. The chain links TRBV12-3 or TRBV12-4 to TRBJ2-1; D is possibly TRBD1 or TRBD2 (6 bases each). The length of the CDR3 is 13 residues. Deletions cut 7 bases from V and 9 bases from J, with 16 bases between. The CDR3 nucleotides are TGTGCCAGCACTCGGCCGGGGGCGAGTGAGCAGTTCTTC. This codes for CASTRPGASEQFF.

V is TRBV18 and J is TRBJ2-6; D not certain. Germline CDR1 is KGHSH and CDR2 is LQKENI. The length of the CDR3 is 17 residues. With 2 bases removed from V and 1 base from J, the gap between germline ends came to 12 bases. The CDR3 DNA reads TGTGCCAGCTCACCATCTTCTGTTTTGTCTGGGGCCAACGTCCTGACTTTC. This sequence encodes CASSPSSVLSGANVLTF.

The chain links TRBV19 to TRBJ2-7; 7 bases align to TRBD2. Germline CDR1 is LNHDA and CDR2 is SQIVND (reference sequence). The V gene end was trimmed by 6 bases and the J gene end by 9 bases; junction bases not matched to a gene: 8. The CDR3 extends over 12 amino acids. CDR3 DNA: TGTGCCAGTAGCAGCGGGATCGGACTGCAGTACTTC. Amino acid sequence: CASSSGIGLQYF.

The J gene is TRBJ2-7, the V gene TRBV5-1; D ambiguous. Germline V gene data show CDR1 as SGHRS and CDR2 as YFSETQ. V was clipped by 1 base and J by 13 bases, with 12 bases between them. The CDR3 covers 11 residues. CDR3 DNA: TGCGCCAGCAGCTTGAGGTCCCCACGATACTTC. Protein sequence: CASSLRSPRYF.

CDR3 DNA: TGCGCCAGCAGCCAAGGAACGGCCGTTTACGAGCAGTACTTC. Translation gives CASSQGTAVYEQYF. The V call is TRBV4-3, the J call TRBJ2-7; D remains unclear. This CDR3 region has 14 residues. CDR1 LGHNA and CDR2 YSLEER come from the germline V gene. V lost 1 base and J lost 4, with 11 bases in between.

The CDR3 here is CASSFPGGGVYEEQYF. The CDR3, as DNA: TGTGCCAGCAGTTTCCCGGGAGGGGGCGTTTACGAGGAGCAGTACTTC. The chain recombines TRBV6-5 with TRBJ2-7, with D perhaps matching TRBD2 (8 bases). The CDR3 runs 16 residues. The V gene lost 4 bases and the J gene lost 7 bases, with 23 bases spanning the gap. Germline-derived CDR1 and CDR2 are MNHEY and SVGAGI.

This clonotype has only a few counts. This sequence joins TRBV27 and TRBJ1-1; D unresolved. CDR3 size: 14 residues. Trimming left V 0 bases short and J 3 bases short, with 8 bases between. Germline V gene lookup returns CDR1 MNHEY and CDR2 SMNVEV (reference sequence). The CDR3 sequence: CASSLSGRDTEAFF. The CDR3 bases are TGTGCCAGCAGTTTATCGGGGAGGGACACTGAAGCTTTCTTT.

The chain is built from TRBV21-1 and TRBJ2-2; the table's D call, TRBD1, was not checked against the DNA. TRBV21-1 corresponds to a pseudogene. This CDR3 has 16 amino acids. As DNA, the CDR3 is TGTGCCAGCAGCAAAGAGAAAGGGGTCGGCACCGGGGAGCTGTTTTTT. It yields the protein CASSKEKGVGTGELFF.

The J gene is TRBJ2-5, the V gene TRBV4-3; D is undetermined. This CDR3 spans 15 amino acids. V lost 0 bases, J lost 5 bases, and 13 bases lay in between. CDR1 and CDR2 (germline): LGHNA, YSLEER. The CDR3 DNA reads as TGCGCCAGCAGCCAAGATGGCAGAGTAGACGAGACCCAGTACTTC. Translated, it gives CASSQDGRVDETQYF.

The genes are TRBV27 and TRBJ2-5, with D maybe TRBD2 (5 bases). The V and J ends lost 6 bases and 3 bases respectively, with 11 bases between them. CDR1 MNHEY and CDR2 SMNVEV come from the germline V gene (reference sequence). The CDR3 has 13 residues. CDR3 loop: CASSQRREETQYF. CDR3 nucleotide sequence: TGTGCCAGCAGCCAGCGGCGGGAAGAGACCCAGTACTTC.

Regarding this clonotype: The junction shows a germline mismatch at one end, possibly a read error. V is TRBV4-3 and J is TRBJ2-1, with D perhaps TRBD1 or TRBD2 (5 bases each). This CDR3 has 20 residues. Germline-derived CDR1 and CDR2 are LGHNA and YSLEER. CDR3 region: CASTQARVTGPESLQYEQFF. CDR3 in DNA: TGCGCCAGCACCCAAGCGAGGGTCACAGGTCCCGAGTCCCTACAATATGAGCAGTTCTTC.

This sequence joins TRBV9 and TRBJ1-2; 9 bases fit TRBD1. The V and J ends lost 5 bases and 8 bases, in that order; junction bases with no gene match: 7. Looked up from germline, CDR1 is SGDLS and CDR2 is YYNGEE. The CDR3 covers 13 residues. The CDR3 DNA is TGTGCCAGCAGGAAACAGGGGGCGCAAGGCTACACCTTC. Translated, it gives CASRKQGAQGYTF. Filled out from reference TRBV9 and TRBJ1-2, the complete variable domain reads DSGVTQTPKHLITATGQRVTLRCSPRSGDLSVYWYQQSLDQGLQFLIQYYNGEERAKGNILERFSAQQFPDLHSELNLSSLELGDSALYFCASRKQGAQGYTFGSGTRLTVV.

This chain connects TRBV11-2 to TRBJ2-2; TRBD2 matches 13 bases. Germline CDR1 and CDR2: SGHAT and FQNNGV. The CDR3 loop spans 18 amino acids. The ends lost 5 bases at V and 0 bases at J; junction bases unmatched: 6. CDR3: CASSQTSGGNSNTGELFF. The DNA of the CDR3 is TGTGCCAGCAGCCAGACTAGCGGGGGGAACTCGAACACCGGGGAGCTGTTTTTT.

This chain joins TRBV14 and TRBJ2-7; TRBD1 matches 9 bases. V was pared by 3 bases and J by 4 bases, with 4 bases of the junction left unmatched. The CDR3 sequence is 14 residues long. Per the germline V gene, CDR1 is SGHDN and CDR2 is FVKESK. The CDR3 sequence: CASSHTGGKYEQYF. The CDR3 DNA reads TGTGCCAGCAGCCACACAGGGGGCAAATACGAGCAGTACTTC.

The chain carries TRBV4-3 and TRBJ1-6; 11 bases map to TRBD1. The CDR3 length is 16 residues. The J segment lost 10 bases and the V segment lost 1 base, leaving 6 bases of the junction unmatched. Germline-derived CDR1 and CDR2 are LGHNA and YSLEER. CDR3 nucleotide sequence: TGCGCCAGCAGCCAAGCGGGGACAGGGGGGAGGTCACCCCTCCACTTT. Its protein is CASSQAGTGGRSPLHF.

The V call is TRBV13, the J call TRBJ2-1; 8 bases are shared with TRBD1. J was trimmed by 3 bases and V by 5 bases; bases with no gene match: 6. There are 15 residues in the CDR3. Per germline, CDR1 PRHDT and CDR2 FYEKMQ (reference sequence). For the CDR3, the DNA is TGTGCCAGCAGCGGGTACAGGGGGAGCTACAATGAGCAGTTCTTC. Translated, it gives CASSGYRGSYNEQFF.

V and J are TRBV6-2 or TRBV6-3 and TRBJ2-7; perhaps D is TRBD1 or TRBD2 (5 bases each). The germline gives CDR1 MNHEY, CDR2 SVGEGT. The CDR3 runs 14 residues. V was trimmed by 5 bases and J by 2 bases, leaving 13 bases between them. For the CDR3, the DNA is TGTGCCAGCAGTCGTCGGGGCAACCCCTACGAGCAGTACTTC. Protein: CASSRRGNPYEQYF.

The V call is TRBV7-2, the J call TRBJ1-5; 7 bases map to TRBD1. Germline CDR1 and CDR2: SGHTA and FQGNSA. The CDR3 runs to 17 residues. J gave up 0 bases and V 2 bases, and 7 bases lay outside the gene matches. As DNA, the CDR3 is TGTGCCAGCAGCTTAAGAGGGGGCATCGGTAGCAATCAGCCCCAGCATTTT. Translated: CASSLRGGIGSNQPQHF. Drawing the rest from reference TRBV7-2 and TRBJ1-5, the complete variable domain is GAGVSQSPSNKVTEKGKDVELRCDPISGHTALYWYRQSLGQGLEFLIYFQGNSAPDKSGLPSDRFSAERTGGSVSTLTIQRTQQEDSAVYLCASSLRGGIGSNQPQHFGDGTRLSIL.

The gene calls are TRBV5-4 and TRBJ2-1, with 8 bases fitting TRBD1. This CDR3 spans 14 amino acids. The V gene end was trimmed by 5 bases and the J gene end by 0 bases; junction bases not matched to a gene: 1. Per germline, CDR1 SGHNT and CDR2 YYREEE (reference sequence). CDR3 amino acids: CASRDRDSYNEQFF. The CDR3 DNA reads TGTGCCAGCAGGGACAGGGACTCCTACAATGAGCAGTTCTTC.

The gene calls are TRBV19 and TRBJ1-1, with TRBD1 identical over 10 bases. The CDR3 is 14 residues long. Germline-derived CDR1 and CDR2 are LNHDA and SQIVND (reference sequence). V trimming: 10 bases; J trimming: 3 bases; junction bases outside the gene matches: 8. The CDR3 loop reads CAISRTGGDTEAFF. The CDR3, as DNA: TGTGCCATATCCCGGACAGGGGGAGACACTGAAGCTTTCTTT.

The chain uses TRBV14 and TRBJ2-7; 7 bases align to TRBD1. Germline trimming cut 3 bases from V and 6 bases from J; bases unmatched to any gene: 11. Looked up from germline, CDR1 is SGHDN and CDR2 is FVKESK. This CDR3 has 15 residues. CDR3 sequence reads: CASSHLTGPFSEQYF. CDR3 sequence (DNA): TGTGCCAGCAGCCACCTGACAGGGCCCTTCTCCGAGCAGTACTTC.

V usage is TRBV9 and J usage is TRBJ1-1, with D hard to call. Germline V lookup: CDR1 SGDLS, CDR2 YYNGEE. The CDR3 totals 11 residues. V was trimmed by 3 bases and J by 8 bases, leaving 8 bases between them. The CDR3 DNA reads TGTGCCAGCAGCGAAGATGGGGAAGCTTTCTTT. Its translation: CASSEDGEAFF.

The chain employs TRBV11-2 and TRBJ2-5; 7 nucleotides match TRBD2. This CDR3 region has 15 residues. The V gene's germline CDR1 is SGHAT and CDR2 FQNNGV. After removal of 1 base from V and 4 bases from J, the junction contained 6 bases not matched to a gene. CDR3 residues: CASSLAGGLGETQYF. The CDR3 bases are TGTGCCAGCAGCTTAGCGGGGGGATTAGGAGAGACCCAGTACTTC.